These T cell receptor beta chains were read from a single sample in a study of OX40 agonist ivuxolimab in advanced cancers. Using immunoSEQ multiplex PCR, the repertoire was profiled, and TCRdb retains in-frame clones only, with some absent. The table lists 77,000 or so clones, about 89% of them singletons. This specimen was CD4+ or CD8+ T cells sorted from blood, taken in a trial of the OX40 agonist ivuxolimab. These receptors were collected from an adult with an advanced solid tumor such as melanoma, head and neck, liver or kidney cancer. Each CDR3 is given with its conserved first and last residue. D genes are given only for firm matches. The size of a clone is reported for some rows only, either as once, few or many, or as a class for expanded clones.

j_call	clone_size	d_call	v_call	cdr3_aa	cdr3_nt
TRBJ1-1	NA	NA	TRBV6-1	CASRILGDEAFF	TGTGCCAGCAGAATATTAGGGGATGAAGCTTTCTTT
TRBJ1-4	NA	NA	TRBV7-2	CASSLDLGFNEKLFF	TGTGCCAGCAGCTTAGATTTGGGATTTAATGAAAAACTGTTTTTT
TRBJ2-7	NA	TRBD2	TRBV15	CATSSRTSLNYEQYF	TGTGCCACCAGCAGCAGGACTAGCTTAAACTACGAGCAGTACTTC
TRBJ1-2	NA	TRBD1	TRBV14	CASRNRGDYGYTF	TGTGCCAGCCGAAACAGGGGGGACTATGGCTACACCTTC
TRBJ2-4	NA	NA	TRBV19	CASSIGGNIQYF	TGTGCCAGTAGTATAGGAGGAAACATTCAGTACTTC
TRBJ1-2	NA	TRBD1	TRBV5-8	CASSFQGALGGYTF	TGTGCCAGCAGCTTTCAGGGGGCACTGGGCGGCTACACCTTC
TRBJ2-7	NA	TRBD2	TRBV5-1	CASSLEGLAGHGGEQYF	TGCGCCAGCAGCTTGGAGGGACTAGCGGGACACGGAGGCGAGCAGTACTTC
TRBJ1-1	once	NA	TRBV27	CASSLLGGPAFF	TGTGCCAGCAGTTTATTGGGGGGCCCGGCTTTCTTT
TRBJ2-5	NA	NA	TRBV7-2	CASSLTETQYF	TGTGCCAGCAGCCTGACGGAGACCCAGTACTTC
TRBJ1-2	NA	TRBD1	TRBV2	CASSRTGGAGEGGYTF	TGTGCCAGCAGTCGGACAGGGGGCGCAGGGGAGGGTGGCTACACCTTC
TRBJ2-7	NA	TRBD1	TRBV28	CASILSGTGSYEQYF	TGTGCCAGCATTCTTTCCGGGACAGGATCCTACGAGCAGTACTTC
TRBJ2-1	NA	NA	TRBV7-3	CASSFTPYLSEQFF	TGTGCCAGCAGCTTTACCCCCTATTTGAGTGAGCAGTTCTTC
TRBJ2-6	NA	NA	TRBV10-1	CASSDGGSGANVLTF	TGCGCCAGCAGTGATGGGGGTTCTGGGGCCAACGTCCTGACTTTC
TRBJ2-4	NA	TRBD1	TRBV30	CAWRQGFAKNIQYF	TGTGCCTGGCGACAGGGTTTCGCCAAAAACATTCAGTACTTC
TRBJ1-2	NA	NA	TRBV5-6	CASSLGRGRLYGYTF	TGTGCCAGCAGCTTGGGCCGGGGAAGGTTATATGGCTACACCTTC
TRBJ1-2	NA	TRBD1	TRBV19	CASSISWDSFRYYGYTF	TGTGCCAGTAGTATATCCTGGGACAGTTTCAGATACTATGGCTACACCTTC
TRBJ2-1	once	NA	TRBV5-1	CASSLARGSLYNEQFF	TGCGCCAGCAGCTTGGCCCGTGGGTCCCTATACAATGAGCAGTTCTTC
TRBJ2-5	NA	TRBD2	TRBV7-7	CASSPRLAGAPGETQYF	TGTGCTAGCAGCCCCCGACTAGCGGGGGCTCCGGGGGAGACCCAGTACTTC
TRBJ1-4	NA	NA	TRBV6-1	CASSEGRHEKLFF	TGTGCCAGCAGTGAGGGGAGGCATGAAAAACTGTTTTTT
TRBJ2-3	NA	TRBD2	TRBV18	CASSLPKSTSDIYTQYF	TGTGCCAGCTCACTACCTAAGTCGACTAGCGACATATATACGCAGTATTTT
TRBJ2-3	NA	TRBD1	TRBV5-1	CASSQGAQRDTQYF	TGCGCCAGCAGTCAGGGGGCGCAGAGAGATACGCAGTATTTT
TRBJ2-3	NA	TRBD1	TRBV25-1	CASSHGTGASTDTQYF	TGTGCCAGCAGTCATGGGACAGGGGCTAGCACAGATACGCAGTATTTT
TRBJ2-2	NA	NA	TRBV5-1	CASSLRMGADGELFF	TGCGCCAGCAGCCTAAGGATGGGGGCGGACGGGGAGCTGTTTTTT
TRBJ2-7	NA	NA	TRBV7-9	CASSLETAGYEQYF	TGTGCCAGCAGCTTAGAGACGGCAGGGTACGAGCAGTACTTC
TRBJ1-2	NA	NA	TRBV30	CAWGGGKANYGYTF	TGTGCCTGGGGAGGGGGTAAAGCTAACTATGGCTACACCTTC
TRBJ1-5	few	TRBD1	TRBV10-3	CAISVQGDQPQHF	TGTGCCATCAGTGTACAGGGGGATCAGCCCCAGCATTTT
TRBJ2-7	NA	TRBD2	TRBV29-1	CSVVVAGYHEQYF	TGCAGCGTTGTAGTAGCGGGGTACCACGAGCAGTACTTC
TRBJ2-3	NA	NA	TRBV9	CASSVDRGTDTQYF	TGTGCCAGCAGCGTAGACCGCGGCACAGATACGCAGTATTTT
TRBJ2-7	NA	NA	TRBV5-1	CASSLGVYEQYF	TGCGCCAGCAGCCTAGGGGTTTACGAGCAGTACTTC
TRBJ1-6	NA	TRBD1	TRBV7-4	CASSPRDRRISPLHF	TGTGCCAGCAGCCCTAGGGACAGGAGGATTTCACCCCTCCACTTT
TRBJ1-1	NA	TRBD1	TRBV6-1	CASNRQGSLTEAFF	TGTGCCAGCAACAGACAGGGCTCTCTGACTGAAGCTTTCTTT
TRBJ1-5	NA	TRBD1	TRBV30	CAWAGQSNQPQHF	TGTGCCTGGGCGGGACAGAGCAATCAGCCCCAGCATTTT